This TCR beta chain was profiled in a study of shared clonotypes between healthy human individuals. This clone was counted once. Adults of Caucasian background living in Nashville, Tennessee made up all donors. The V and J ends lost 3 bases and 4 bases, in that order; junction bases with no gene match: 4. This CDR3 contains 15 residues. Germline CDR1 and CDR2: SGHRS and YFSETQ. Sequencing was at deep level. Repertoires were generated with immunoSEQ multiplex PCR, while TCRdb's copy carries only in-frame clones and drops some. The table lists fewer than 3 million clones, 85% to 95% of them singletons. Sequencing was performed on naive CD4+ T cells from PBMCs. This sample's subset: CD45RA+ positively selected. The TCR sequence derives from a man younger than 30 in good health. Some clones in this sample may be carry-over from other donors' samples. The chain carries TRBV5-1 and TRBJ2-5; 12 nucleotides agree with TRBD1. This chain's CDR3 is CASSWDRGRLETQYF. The CDR3 nucleotides read TGCGCCAGCAGCTGGGACAGGGGGCGATTAGAGACCCAGTACTTC.